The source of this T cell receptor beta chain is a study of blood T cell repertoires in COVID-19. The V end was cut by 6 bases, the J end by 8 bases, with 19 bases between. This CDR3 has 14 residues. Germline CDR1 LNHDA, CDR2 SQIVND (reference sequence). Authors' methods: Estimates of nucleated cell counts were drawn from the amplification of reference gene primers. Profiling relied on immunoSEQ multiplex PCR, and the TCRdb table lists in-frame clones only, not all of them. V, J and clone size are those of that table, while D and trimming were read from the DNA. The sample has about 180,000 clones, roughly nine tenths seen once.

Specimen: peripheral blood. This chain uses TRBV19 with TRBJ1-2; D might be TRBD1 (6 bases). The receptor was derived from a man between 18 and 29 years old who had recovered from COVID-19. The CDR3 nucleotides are TGTGCCAGTAGCAGTCGACAGGCTGAGGGGGGCTACACCTTC. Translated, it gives CASSSRQAEGGYTF.